What follows is one T cell receptor beta chain and its context. The data were produced by immunoSEQ multiplex PCR, yet TCRdb's version contains in-frame clones alone and is incomplete. In the table there are 45,000 to 55,000 clones, roughly nine tenths of which are singletons. This sample was included in a study of memory CD8 T cells in hepatitis C reinfection. The CDR3 totals 14 residues. Trimming removed 2 bases from V and 4 bases from J, with 8 bases in between. Germline V gives CDR1 SGHAT, CDR2 FQNNGV. As to time point: pre-reinfection, 55 to 20 weeks before reinfection detection. No in vitro expansion preceded TCR sequencing of the sorted cells. Two donors provided sorted CD3+ CD8+ CD45RO- naive CD8 T cells at all three reinfection time points.

This TCR came from a man between 18 and 35 years old with hepatitis C virus infection. Source material: naive CD8+ T cells sorted from blood. V gene TRBV11-2 combines with J gene TRBJ2-2; D gene ambiguous. This chain's CDR3 is CASSLLPGTGELFF. In DNA form, the CDR3 reads TGTGCCAGCAGCTTATTGCCGGGCACCGGGGAGCTGTTTTTT.